These T cell receptor beta chains were read from a single sample in a study of blood T cells in healthy people across ages. TCRdb re-called the 5' RACE reads with MiXCR, one entry per CDR3 protein. The data contain roughly 1,500,000 distinct CDR3 sequences, 40% to 50% of them singletons. The sequenced sample was blood. The receptors were sampled from a woman under 30 in good health. The CDR3 runs from the conserved cysteine through the conserved F or W. A D gene is named only where the DNA matches it firmly. Clone size is given for some rows only: seen once, a few or many times, or a class if the clone is expanded.

v_call	clone_size	j_call	d_call	cdr3_aa	cdr3_nt
TRBV27	few	TRBJ2-7	NA	CASAWGAPYEQYF	TGTGCCAGCGCGTGGGGGGCCCCCTACGAGCAGTACTTC
TRBV11-2	few	TRBJ2-5	TRBD2	CASSFPMTSGGERETQYF	TGTGCCAGCAGCTTCCCAATGACTAGCGGGGGGGAGAGAGAGACCCAGTACTTC
TRBV6-2/TRBV6-3	NA	TRBJ2-6	NA	CASLTNQGTGANVLTF	TGTGCCAGTCTAACAAACCAGGGAACTGGGGCCAACGTCCTGACTTTC
TRBV5-1	NA	TRBJ1-5	NA	CASITRGKPQHF	TGCGCCAGCATCACTAGGGGAAAGCCCCAGCATTTT
TRBV20-1	NA	TRBJ1-6	TRBD1	CSAGEKGVGGPLHF	TGCAGTGCTGGGGAGAAGGGAGTAGGGGGCCCCCTCCACTTT
TRBV21-1	NA	TRBJ1-1	NA	CASSNSLRGRCTEAFF	TGTGCCAGCAGCAACTCCCTTAGGGGGCGGTGCACTGAAGCTTTCTTT
TRBV28	few	TRBJ2-7	NA	CASTEGGPYEQYF	TGTGCCAGCACCGAAGGGGGACCCTACGAGCAGTACTTC
TRBV21-1	NA	TRBJ1-1	NA	CASSKDQGNTEAFF	TGTGCCAGCAGCAAAGACCAGGGGAACACTGAAGCTTTCTTT
TRBV10-3	NA	TRBJ1-1	TRBD1	CAISEGATGGKNTEVFF	TGTGCCATCAGCGAGGGAGCAACAGGGGGCAAGAACACTGAAGTTTTCTTT
TRBV29-1	NA	TRBJ1-4	NA	CSVLMTSTNEKLFF	TGCAGCGTTTTGATGACCTCAACTAATGAAAAACTGTTTTTT
TRBV27	few	TRBJ2-3	NA	CASSSSLGAQYF	TGTGCCAGCAGTTCGTCCCTCGGAGCGCAGTATTTT
TRBV12-3/TRBV12-4	NA	TRBJ1-1	NA	CASSLQGSRTEAFF	TGTGCCAGCAGTCTACAAGGGAGTCGTACTGAAGCTTTCTTT
TRBV25-1	NA	TRBJ2-1	NA	CASSERGEQFF	TGTGCCAGCAGTGAACGGGGTGAGCAGTTCTTC
TRBV20-1	few	TRBJ2-7	NA	CSARVRDNEQYF	TGCAGTGCTAGAGTTCGGGACAATGAGCAGTACTTC
TRBV6-6	few	TRBJ2-7	NA	CASSSPYNSYEQYF	TGTGCCAGCAGTTCCCCATATAACTCCTACGAGCAGTACTTC
TRBV7-2	NA	TRBJ2-5	NA	CASSVAQAQETQYF	TGTGCCAGCAGCGTGGCACAGGCCCAAGAGACCCAGTACTTC